This is a list of T cell receptor beta chains from one sample in a study of blood T cell repertoires in COVID-19. The repertoire was sequenced with immunoSEQ multiplex PCR; TCRdb's copy has only in-frame clones and lacks some. The table records 200,000 to 250,000 clones, approximately 78% of them present only once. The sequencing sample was made of peripheral blood. All receptors come from a woman older than 75 with COVID-19, enrolled during active disease. CDR3s include the opening cysteine and the closing phenylalanine or tryptophan. Each record gives: D gene, V gene, J gene, clone size, CDR3 protein, CDR3 DNA. D genes are given only for firm matches. Some rows mark clone size as missing; the rest say once, few, many or name a class of expanded clone.

D gene: TRBD1; V gene: TRBV27; J gene: TRBJ2-1; clone size: once; CDR3 protein: CASSLVTGVYEQFF; CDR3 DNA: TGTGCCAGCAGTTTGGTGACAGGGGTTTATGAGCAGTTCTTC
D gene: -; V gene: TRBV5-4; J gene: TRBJ2-7; clone size: -; CDR3 protein: CASSSARGTYEQYF; CDR3 DNA: TGTGCCAGCAGCTCCGCTCGGGGAACCTACGAGCAGTACTTC
D gene: -; V gene: TRBV24-1; J gene: TRBJ1-5; clone size: -; CDR3 protein: CATSQDSFNQPQHF; CDR3 DNA: TGTGCCACCAGTCAGGACAGTTTCAATCAGCCCCAGCATTTT
D gene: TRBD2; V gene: TRBV7-7; J gene: TRBJ2-3; clone size: -; CDR3 protein: CASSLGRSSGGATDTQYF; CDR3 DNA: TGTGCTAGCAGCCTAGGAAGGAGTAGCGGGGGGGCCACAGATACGCAGTATTTT
D gene: TRBD2; V gene: TRBV3-1/TRBV3-2; J gene: TRBJ2-6; clone size: -; CDR3 protein: CASSARLAGISGANVLTF; CDR3 DNA: TGTGCCAGCAGCGCGCGACTAGCGGGGATCTCTGGGGCCAACGTCCTGACTTTC
D gene: TRBD1; V gene: TRBV30; J gene: TRBJ1-2; clone size: -; CDR3 protein: CAWSVRGTDTTNYGYTF; CDR3 DNA: TGTGCCTGGAGTGTACGGGGGACAGATACAACTAACTATGGCTACACCTTC
D gene: TRBD2; V gene: TRBV7-9; J gene: TRBJ2-7; clone size: -; CDR3 protein: CASSLAGGTYEQYF; CDR3 DNA: TGTGCCAGCAGCCTAGCGGGAGGAACCTACGAGCAGTACTTC
D gene: TRBD1; V gene: TRBV10-3; J gene: TRBJ1-2; clone size: -; CDR3 protein: CAISAGQGGRDGYTF; CDR3 DNA: TGTGCCATCAGTGCTGGACAGGGGGGGAGGGATGGCTACACCTTC
D gene: TRBD2; V gene: TRBV29-1; J gene: TRBJ2-1; clone size: -; CDR3 protein: CSGGGGLSQFF; CDR3 DNA: TGCAGCGGGGGGGGTGGACTCTCGCAGTTCTTC
D gene: -; V gene: TRBV19; J gene: TRBJ1-6; clone size: -; CDR3 protein: CASSRLKGGNSPLHF; CDR3 DNA: TGTGCCAGTAGTAGGTTGAAGGGCGGGAATTCACCCCTCCACTTT
D gene: -; V gene: TRBV2; J gene: TRBJ2-3; clone size: -; CDR3 protein: CASSRFRGGTDTQYF; CDR3 DNA: TGTGCCTCATCAAGGTTCCGGGGAGGCACAGATACGCAGTATTTT
D gene: TRBD1; V gene: TRBV5-1; J gene: TRBJ2-1; clone size: -; CDR3 protein: CASSLFERGPDNEQFF; CDR3 DNA: TGCGCCAGCAGCTTGTTCGAGAGGGGGCCCGACAATGAGCAGTTCTTC
D gene: -; V gene: TRBV2; J gene: TRBJ1-1; clone size: -; CDR3 protein: CASLGTQGGTEAFF; CDR3 DNA: TGTGCCAGCCTAGGCACTCAGGGTGGCACTGAAGCTTTCTTT
D gene: TRBD2; V gene: TRBV6-5; J gene: TRBJ2-1; clone size: -; CDR3 protein: CASSNRLAGDNEQFF; CDR3 DNA: TGTGCCAGCAGCAACCGACTAGCGGGAGACAATGAGCAGTTCTTC
D gene: TRBD2; V gene: TRBV7-2; J gene: TRBJ2-5; clone size: -; CDR3 protein: CASSLQTSGTGETQYF; CDR3 DNA: TGTGCCAGCAGCTTACAGACTAGCGGGACAGGAGAGACCCAGTACTTC
D gene: TRBD1; V gene: TRBV19; J gene: TRBJ1-1; clone size: -; CDR3 protein: CASSIIQGANTEAFF; CDR3 DNA: TGTGCCAGTAGTATAATCCAGGGGGCGAACACTGAAGCTTTCTTT
D gene: TRBD2; V gene: TRBV10-3; J gene: TRBJ2-1; clone size: -; CDR3 protein: CAIEEGTSAYNEQFF; CDR3 DNA: TGTGCCATCGAGGAGGGGACTAGCGCCTACAATGAGCAGTTCTTC
D gene: -; V gene: TRBV15; J gene: TRBJ1-5; clone size: -; CDR3 protein: CATSGGGSNQPQHF; CDR3 DNA: TGTGCCACCAGTGGGGGGGGGAGCAATCAGCCCCAGCATTTT
D gene: -; V gene: TRBV11-1; J gene: TRBJ1-6; clone size: -; CDR3 protein: CASSPTLQNNSPLHF; CDR3 DNA: TGTGCCAGCAGCCCGACGTTACAGAATAATTCACCCCTCCACTTT
D gene: -; V gene: TRBV2; J gene: TRBJ2-3; clone size: -; CDR3 protein: CASILTGTFSTDTQYF; CDR3 DNA: TGTGCCAGCATCCTTACCGGGACATTCAGCACAGATACGCAGTATTTT
D gene: -; V gene: TRBV18; J gene: TRBJ2-7; clone size: few; CDR3 protein: CASSPTQGREQYF; CDR3 DNA: TGTGCCAGCTCACCCACACAGGGACGCGAGCAGTACTTC
D gene: TRBD1; V gene: TRBV28; J gene: TRBJ2-1; clone size: -; CDR3 protein: CASSFLDRVYEQFF; CDR3 DNA: TGTGCCAGCAGTTTCTTGGACAGGGTCTATGAGCAGTTCTTC
D gene: -; V gene: TRBV18; J gene: TRBJ1-5; clone size: -; CDR3 protein: CASSPGPTNQPQHF; CDR3 DNA: TGTGCCAGCTCACCAGGTCCTACTAATCAGCCCCAGCATTTT
D gene: -; V gene: TRBV19; J gene: TRBJ1-4; clone size: -; CDR3 protein: CASSIAGLRPGELFF; CDR3 DNA: TGTGCCAGTAGTATAGCAGGACTGCGCCCTGGAGAACTGTTTTTT
D gene: -; V gene: TRBV5-1; J gene: TRBJ1-4; clone size: few; CDR3 protein: CASSPRTVSTNEKLFF; CDR3 DNA: TGCGCCAGCAGCCCTCGGACAGTTTCAACTAATGAAAAACTGTTTTTT